The 21 T cell receptor beta chains below come from one sample, sequenced in a study of regulatory T cells in long-lasting Graves disease (dated by TCRdb to the early 2020s). Library creation used multiplex PCR. TCRdb shows the sequencer as Illumina HiSeq 4000. To build TCR beta libraries, CDR3 regions were amplified by Arm-PCR using iRepertoire HTBI primers. TCRdb cleaned the public reads at Q25 with fastp, built clones with MiXCR and kept in-frame beta chains. Each CDR3 protein gets just one entry, which takes the most common genes and DNA from the rows behind it. This sample has about 320,000 distinct CDR3 sequences in its table, and more than 15% of those were observed once. The leading ten clones occupy less than 45% of the sample. This specimen's time point label, interpreted: newly diagnosed GD, antithyroid drugs for less than 3 months. RNA was extracted from PBMCs in TRIzol for both TCR sequencing and RNA sequencing.

The sequences come from peripheral blood mononuclear cells (PBMCs), collected at new diagnosis, from a patient treated with antithyroid drugs. These receptor sequences come from a female donor with Graves disease.

CDR3 in amino acids: CASIRGGSYEQYF. The CDR3 DNA reads TGTGCCAGCATCCGGGGGGGGAGCTACGAGCAGTACTTC. V usage is TRBV7-8 and J usage is TRBJ2-3; 8 bases line up with TRBD2. The end of the DNA fits TRBJ2-7 better, so the J call may be wrong. Germline CDR1 reads SGHVS; CDR2 reads FQNEAQ. The CDR3 totals 13 residues.

This clonotype was picked up many times. This chain uses TRBV9 with TRBJ2-3; tentative D call: TRBD2 (5 bases). The germline V and J ends were trimmed by 0 bases and 2 bases, with 22 bases remaining between them. Per germline, CDR1 SGDLS and CDR2 YYNGEE. The CDR3 is 19 residues long. In DNA, the CDR3 is TGTGCCAGCAGCGTAGATGAGGTTGGAAGCGGACCGAACACAGATACGCAGTATTTT. Protein product: CASSVDEVGSGPNTDTQYF.

There are many counts of this clonotype. The chain carries TRBV7-9 and TRBJ2-1, with TRBD2 matching over 7 bases. The CDR3 covers 15 residues. Trimming cost V 3 bases and J 10 bases; bases outside gene matches: 12. The germline V gene has CDR1 SEHNR and CDR2 FQNEAQ (reference sequence). CDR3 DNA sequence: TGTGCCAGCAGCTTCTTTGGTGGGAGGGCCCGCGAGCAGTTCTTC. Encoded protein: CASSFFGGRAREQFF. Drawing the rest from reference TRBV7-9 and TRBJ2-1, the complete variable domain is DTGVSQNPRHKITKRGQNVTFRCDPISEHNRLYWYRQTLGQGPEFLTYFQNEAQLEKSRLLSDRFSAERPKGSFSTLEIQRTEQGDSAMYLCASSFFGGRAREQFFGPGTRLTVL.

This clonotype was recorded a few times. V gene TRBV20-1 combines with J gene TRBJ2-1, with 8 bases matching TRBD2. Germline lookup yields CDR1 DFQATT and CDR2 SNEGSKA (reference sequence). The CDR3 consists of 15 residues. V was pared by 3 bases and J by 0 bases, with 4 bases of the junction left unmatched. CDR3 loop: CSARGTRFSYNEQFF. DNA for the CDR3: TGCAGTGCTAGGGGGACTAGATTCTCCTACAATGAGCAGTTCTTC.

This clonotype was seen a handful of times. The chain is built from TRBV6-1 and TRBJ1-2; tentative D call: TRBD1 (5 bases). Trimming removed 0 bases at V and 4 bases at J, with 12 bases between. CDR1 is MNHNS, CDR2 SASEGT, per germline. The CDR3 spans 15 residues. The CDR3 protein is CASSEAGGAGYGYTF. Here the CDR3 DNA reads TGTGCCAGCAGTGAAGCTGGAGGGGCGGGCTATGGCTACACCTTC.

This clonotype was recorded many times. This chain links TRBV9 with TRBJ2-2, with D maybe TRBD1 (7 bases). There are 15 residues in the CDR3. CDR1 is SGDLS, CDR2 YYNGEE, per germline. V lost 2 bases and J lost 7, with 15 bases in between. CDR3 nucleotides: TGTGCCAGCAGCGTCCAGGGGGACTCTTACGGGGAGCTGTTTTTT. It is translated as CASSVQGDSYGELFF.

At least ten counts were recorded for this clonotype. V usage is TRBV29-1 and J usage is TRBJ1-2; D is ambiguous. Germline V CDR1 and CDR2: SQVTM, ANQGSEA. The CDR3 is 12 residues long. V was shortened by 4 bases and J by 4 bases, with 10 bases between the two germline ends. CDR3 bases: TGCAGCGTTGGTCTGAACAGCTATGGCTACACCTTC. This translates into CSVGLNSYGYTF. The entire variable domain, with the rest obtained from reference TRBV29-1 and TRBJ1-2, is as follows: SAVISQKPSRDICQRGTSLTIQCQVDSQVTMMFWYRQQPGQSLTLIATANQGSEATYESGFVIDKFPISRPNLTFSTLTVSNMSPEDSSIYLCSVGLNSYGYTFGSGTRLTVV.

Many counts were recorded for this clonotype. The chain couples TRBV15 to TRBJ1-6; the D gene is possibly TRBD1 (5 bases). CDR3 length: 17 amino acids. Looked up from germline, CDR1 is LNHNV and CDR2 is YYDKDF (reference sequence). V lost 0 bases to trimming and J lost 8 bases, with 17 bases between them. The CDR3, as DNA: TGTGCCACCAGCAGAGATTTTATGGGCAGGGACTATTCACCCCTCCACTTT. Its translation: CATSRDFMGRDYSPLHF.

As regards this clonotype: Just one base apart from a much larger clone, this may be a read error. The CDR3 region is CASNMEETQHF. The DNA for the CDR3 is TGTGCCAGCAACATGGAGGAGACCCAGCACTTC. The chain links TRBV6-1 to TRBJ2-5; tentative D call: TRBD2 (5 bases). The CDR3 length is 11 residues. Germline assignment: CDR1 MNHNS and CDR2 SASEGT.

This clonotype came up many times. Mismatch with germline at one junction end may stem from a read error. The V gene is TRBV30, the J gene TRBJ2-1; 11 nucleotides line up with TRBD2. The length of the CDR3 is 14 residues. CDR1 GTSNPN and CDR2 SVGIG come from the germline V gene (reference sequence). The CDR3 here is CAWSAGTSGGGPVF. CDR3 in DNA: TGTGCCTGGAGTGCCGGGACTAGCGGAGGGGGGCCGGTCTTC.

This clonotype was detected ten times or more. One end of the junction fails to match germline, which may point to a read error. The gene calls are TRBV28 and TRBJ2-1, with TRBD2 matching over 7 bases. This CDR3 comprises 12 residues. The germline V gene encodes CDR1 MDHEN and CDR2 SYDVKM. CDR3 coding DNA: TGTGCCAGCAGTAAAAACCGCGGGAGTTGGATCTTC. As protein: CASSKNRGSWIF.

This clonotype was seen ten or more times. V usage is TRBV19 and J usage is TRBJ1-1; D not resolved. Trimming pared 3 bases from V and 3 bases from J, leaving 5 bases between. The CDR3 extends over 12 amino acids. The germline gives CDR1 LNHDA, CDR2 SQIVND (reference sequence). DNA of the CDR3: TGTGCCAGTAGTATTCAGGACACTGAAGCTTTCTTT. Protein product: CASSIQDTEAFF.

This clonotype was observed many times. The J gene is TRBJ1-6, the V gene TRBV7-8; D might be TRBD1 (5 bases). The V end was cut by 4 bases, the J end by 0 bases, with 10 bases between. Germline V gene lookup returns CDR1 SGHVS and CDR2 FQNEAQ. CDR3 length: 16 residues. CDR3 residues: CASSSGGISYNSPLHF. The DNA of the CDR3 is TGTGCCAGCAGCTCGGGGGGGATCTCCTATAATTCACCCCTCCACTTT.

This clonotype was seen more than once but under ten times. This chain connects TRBV6-2 or TRBV6-3 to TRBJ2-1; weak D call: TRBD2 (7 bases). V was cut by 5 bases and J by 7 bases, with 18 bases left in between. CDR3 length equals 15 residues. Germline V gene lookup returns CDR1 MNHEY and CDR2 SVGEGT. The chain's CDR3 is CASSERDTDRNEQFF. The DNA for the CDR3 is TGTGCCAGCAGTGAGCGGGACACAGATCGGAATGAGCAGTTCTTC.

About this clonotype itself: This may arise from a read error, as a much more abundant clone is one base away. The V and J genes are TRBV6-1 and TRBJ2-3; D gene ambiguous. Germline V gives CDR1 MNHNS, CDR2 SASEGT. The CDR3 extends over 14 amino acids. V was shortened by 2 bases and J by 4 bases, with 10 bases between the two germline ends. The CDR3 reads CASSEQLPSDTQYF. CDR3 in DNA: TGTGCCAGCAGTGAACAGCTACCATCAGATACGCAGTATTTT.

This clonotype has only a few counts. The chain employs TRBV9 and TRBJ2-5; 12 bases are a match to TRBD2. In germline, CDR1 is SGDLS, CDR2 YYNGEE. The CDR3 is 16 residues long. After removal of 0 bases from V and 11 bases from J, the junction contained 11 bases not matched to a gene. The CDR3: CASSVGGLAGSREQYF. The DNA for the CDR3 is TGTGCCAGCAGCGTAGGCGGACTAGCGGGATCCAGGGAGCAGTACTTC.

This clonotype has ten or more counts. The chain recombines TRBV3-1 with TRBJ1-1, with 7 positions matching TRBD1. The V gene end was trimmed by 5 bases and the J gene end by 4 bases; junction bases not matched to a gene: 7. Germline-derived CDR1 and CDR2 are LGHDT and YNNKEL (reference sequence). This CDR3 region has 14 residues. The CDR3 here is CASSSQGRGTEAFF. CDR3 DNA sequence: TGTGCCAGCAGCTCACAGGGGCGGGGCACTGAAGCTTTCTTT.

There are a few counts of this clonotype. This chain's CDR3 is CASRPRDINNSPLHF. The DNA of the CDR3 is TGTGCCAGTAGGCCCCGAGACATCAATAATTCACCCCTCCACTTT. V and J are TRBV19 and TRBJ1-6; the D is unclear. CDR3 length equals 15 residues. The V and J ends lost 6 bases and 5 bases respectively, with 14 bases between them. Germline V CDR1 and CDR2: LNHDA, SQIVND (reference sequence).

J is TRBJ2-6 and V is TRBV7-9, with no clear D. This CDR3 is built from 15 residues. V was shortened by 8 bases and J by 1 base, with 12 bases between the two germline ends. Germline V gene sequence: CDR1 SEHNR, CDR2 FQNEAQ (reference sequence). The CDR3 here is CASGPAGSGANVLTF. CDR3 sequence (DNA): TGTGCCAGCGGCCCCGCCGGGTCTGGGGCCAACGTCCTGACTTTC.

This clonotype was counted once. One base separates it from a far larger clone, so it is likely a read error. The V gene is TRBV11-2, the J gene TRBJ2-1, with no clear D. The DNA end is a closer match to TRBJ2-7, so the J assignment may be wrong. CDR3 size: 15 residues. Germline V gene sequence: CDR1 SGHAT, CDR2 FQNNGV. CDR3 residues: CASSLNPPSSYEQYF. As DNA, the CDR3 is TGTGCCAGCAGCCTAAACCCCCCGAGCTCCTACGAGCAGTACTTC.

This rearrangement joins TRBV6-1 to TRBJ1-6, with TRBD1 identical over 11 bases. The CDR3 runs 15 residues. Unmatched junction bases numbered 4, after V lost 6 bases and J lost 6 bases. CDR1 and CDR2 from the germline V gene are MNHNS and SASEGT. The CDR3 protein is CASRGQGAINSPLHF. DNA for the CDR3: TGTGCCAGCAGAGGACAGGGGGCGATTAATTCACCCCTCCACTTT.